This TCR beta chain derives from a study of T cells in Graves' hyperthyroidism and ophthalmopathy (dated by TCRdb to 2018 to 2020). A note on the overall study: Peripheral blood samples were taken at initial diagnosis, before any treatment was given. To identify distinguishing TCR V-J signatures, a discovery cohort of 100 patients was used, comprising some 45 with Graves' ophthalmopathy and 57 with stable Graves' hyperthyroidism. An independent validation cohort of under 20 hyperthyroidism patients and some 15 patients who later progressed to ophthalmopathy tested prospective prediction of ophthalmopathy. For training and testing, the 100 or so patients in the discovery cohort were randomly divided in a 7:3 ratio. In several Graves' hyperthyroidism patients, the study also compared T-cell repertoires from thyroid tissue with T-cell repertoires from blood. After blood sampling, hyperthyroidism patients were treated with methimazole at a starting dose of 30 mg daily, and ophthalmopathy patients were treated with high-dose intravenous methylprednisolone. According to the paper, TCR Vbeta CDR3 sequencing was carried out on over 130 peripheral blood samples, which came from 40 to 45 ophthalmopathy, 80 or so hyperthyroidism and approximately 17 progressor patients.

The TCR beta CDR3 regions were amplified from the RNA transcripts. The first round of RT-PCR for the TCR CDR3 was performed with the HTBI primer set and the Qiagen OneStep RT-PCR kit. A second multiplex PCR round built the libraries, followed by size selection and purification. Sequencing of the libraries was done on an Illumina HiSeq2000 using paired-end 100 bp reads. Per the authors' processing: SOAPnuke was used to process the raw data, removing reads that contained adapters or uncalled bases, had a mean Phred below 15, or lacked an exact match to the constant primer or identifier. COPE v1.2.5 was used to merge high-quality paired reads, and clonotypes were defined as unique nucleotide sequences. MiTCR v1.1 was used to align the clonotypes against IMGT TRBV, TRBD and TRBJ reference segments. Only V-J combinations with frequency above 0.0001, covering about 99% of repertoires, were analysed. The TCS score was defined as the ratio of F50 (clonal expansion) to E x V (chaos), calculated using BLOSUM62-based TCRdist between CDR3 peptides within each V-J. Welch's t-statistics and random forest reduced 514 V-J features to about 13, which were used in a naive Bayes classifier (R e1071). TCRdb ran its own pipeline on the public reads, namely fastp trimming at Q25 and MiXCR clone calling, and kept in-frame beta chains. Each record represents a unique CDR3 protein, reported with the most common genes and DNA among its rows. These V and J calls derive from TCRdb rather than the authors' analysis. The sample data list about 400,000 distinct CDR3 sequences, and more than 14% of these were observed just once. Around 20% of the sample rests with the top ten.

Ophthalmopathy patients had moderately to severely active disease, Clinical Activity Score of at least 3, NOSPECS grade of at least 4, and duration under 3 months. Patients with uncontrolled infections, other autoimmune diseases, pregnancy or lactation were excluded. Diagnoses were based on clinical symptoms, serum thyroxine and TRAb, thyroid ultrasound and orbital computed tomography. Ficoll-Paque density gradient centrifugation was used to isolate PBMCs from approximately 10 ml of fresh peripheral blood. Total RNA was extracted with Trizol reagent, and quality was checked on an Agilent 2100 Bioanalyzer. This clonotype was counted ten times or more. The antigen it recognizes is unknown. Base qualities are missing; no much larger clone stands one base away. Paper-wide results and their limitations: Sample size was not statistically predetermined, and blinding of investigators to group allocation was not performed. Most expanded thyroid clonotypes (frequency above 0.001) were also detected in blood, suggesting blood repertoires may reflect thyroid immune responses. A model built on a 13 V-J signature distinguished ophthalmopathy from stable hyperthyroidism, reaching 87.88% sensitivity and around 81% specificity in cross-validation and 80%/75% in testing. In validation, the model predicted progression to ophthalmopathy with approximately 71% sensitivity and about 73% specificity, a median of around 6.6 months before onset.

The source of this sequence is a woman aged 30 to 39 with Graves' ophthalmopathy. The specimen was blood.

The CDR3 region reads CASSKTGGKQTYEQYF. The nucleotide sequence is given as TGTGCCAGCAGTAAGACAGGGGGCAAACAGACCTACGAGCAGTACTTC. Recombination joined TRBV7-9 with TRBJ2-7; 10 nucleotides in the junction match TRBD1. V is cut back by 6 bases and J by 2 bases, with 10 bases in the junction unmatched. The CDR1 and CDR2 encoded by the germline V gene (reference sequence) are SEHNR and FQNEAQ. The CDR3, from cysteine to phenylalanine, totals 16 residues. Only the CDR3 part of the read is kept: 48 bases, read in frame from the first base.